This TCR beta chain was observed in a study of CD8 T cells in Susac syndrome. Reverse transcription used roughly 0.45 to 1 ug RNA and random hexamers. TCRdb re-derived calls from the immunoSEQ multiplex PCR reads in MiXCR, one entry per CDR3 protein. Of about 140,000 distinct CDR3 sequences listed, 85% to 95% are singletons. Per the germline V gene, CDR1 is KGHSH and CDR2 is LQKENI. The CDR3 extends over 16 amino acids. Trimming cost V 2 bases and J 2 bases, with 14 bases left between them. The material sequenced was CD4+ T cells from PBMCs. This chain uses TRBV18 with TRBJ2-3; no clear D. The receptor was isolated from a human donor with multiple sclerosis. The CDR3 nucleotides are TGTGCCAGCTCACCAAACACCAACCCTCTCACAGATACGCAGTATTTT. The encoded protein is CASSPNTNPLTDTQYF.